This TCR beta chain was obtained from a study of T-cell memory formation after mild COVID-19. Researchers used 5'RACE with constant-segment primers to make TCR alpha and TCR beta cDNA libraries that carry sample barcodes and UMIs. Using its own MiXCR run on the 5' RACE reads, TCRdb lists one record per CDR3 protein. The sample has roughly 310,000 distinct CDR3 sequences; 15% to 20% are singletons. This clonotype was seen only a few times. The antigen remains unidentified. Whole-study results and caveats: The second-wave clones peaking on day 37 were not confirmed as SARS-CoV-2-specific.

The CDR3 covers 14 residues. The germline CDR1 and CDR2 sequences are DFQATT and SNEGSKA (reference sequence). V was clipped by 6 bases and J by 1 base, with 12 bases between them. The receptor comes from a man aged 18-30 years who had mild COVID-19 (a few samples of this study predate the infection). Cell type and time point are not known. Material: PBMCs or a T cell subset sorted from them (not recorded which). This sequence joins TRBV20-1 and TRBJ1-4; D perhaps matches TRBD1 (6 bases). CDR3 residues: CSAGPRGTNEKLFF. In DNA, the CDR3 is TGCAGTGCGGGACCCAGGGGAACTAATGAAAAACTGTTTTTT.